A single sample is the source of the 13 T cell receptor beta chains below, sequenced in a study of shared clonotypes between healthy human individuals. Assay used: immunoSEQ multiplex PCR; TCRdb lists only in-frame clones, some missing. The sample carries over a million clones, less than 99% recorded once. Sequenced material: naive CD4+ T cells sorted from blood. Subset specified: CD45RA+ positively selected. Source of these receptors: a man aged 25-40 years in good health.

V and J are TRBV11-2 and TRBJ2-2; D is unclear. Germline CDR1 and CDR2: SGHAT and FQNNGV. CDR3 length: 16 residues. V lost 3 bases and J lost 4, with 15 bases in between. The CDR3 here is CASSFSLRLGTGELFF. The CDR3 DNA sequence: TGTGCCAGCAGCTTTTCCCTACGGTTAGGCACCGGGGAGCTGTTTTTT.

This clone was seen only once. CDR3 nucleotides: TGTGCCAGCGGACCCATAGCGGCTGGAAACACCATATATTTT. Translating gives CASGPIAAGNTIYF. J is TRBJ1-3 and V is TRBV25-1; D is ambiguous. Germline CDR1 MGHDK, CDR2 SYGVNS. The CDR3 sequence is 14 residues long. V was cut by 8 bases and J by 2 bases, with 13 bases left in between.

This rearrangement joins TRBV6-1 to TRBJ2-7; 11 bases line up with TRBD1. The germline CDR1 and CDR2 sequences are MNHNS and SASEGT. The CDR3 contains 15 residues. V was clipped by 7 bases and J by 3 bases; unmatched bases: 8. CDR3 DNA sequence: TGTGCCAGCAACTTAGGGACAGGGGGTATCTACGAGCAGTACTTC. Protein product: CASNLGTGGIYEQYF.

With respect to this clone: Other DNA sequences from this sample encode an identical CDR3 as well. The gene calls are TRBV18 and TRBJ2-7; 10 bases are a match to TRBD1. CDR3 length equals 14 residues. The V segment lost 2 bases and the J segment 4 bases; nucleotides outside the gene matches: 2. CDR1 and CDR2 from the germline V gene are KGHSH and LQKENI. The CDR3 DNA sequence: TGTGCCAGCTCACCAGACAGGGGGCCATACGAGCAGTACTTC. This encodes CASSPDRGPYEQYF.

Comments on this clone: Different DNA sequences within this sample yield the same CDR3. The rearrangement joins TRBV19 to TRBJ2-7; TRBD1 matches at 7 bases. Germline V gene data show CDR1 as LNHDA and CDR2 as SQIVND (reference sequence). The trim removed 6 bases at V and 2 bases at J, leaving 4 bases unmatched. The CDR3 consists of 13 residues. CDR3 bases: TGTGCCAGTAGCAGTGACAGGGCCTACGAGCAGTACTTC. This encodes CASSSDRAYEQYF.

The chain links TRBV5-1 to TRBJ2-3; D remains unclear. The CDR3 has 15 residues. The V end lost 3 bases, the J end lost 11 bases, and 22 bases lay between the germline ends. In germline, CDR1 is SGHRS, CDR2 YFSETQ. CDR3 DNA sequence: TGCGCCAGCAGCTCCAAGACCGAAGCAGTTGTGGAGCAGTATTTT. Residues: CASSSKTEAVVEQYF.

The chain uses TRBV18 and TRBJ1-1, with D hard to call. V gave up 5 bases and J gave up 0 bases, with 13 bases separating them. Germline lookup yields CDR1 KGHSH and CDR2 LQKENI. This CDR3 has 15 residues. The CDR3 loop is CASSIQTGMNTEAFF. CDR3 in DNA: TGTGCCAGCTCAATTCAGACCGGGATGAACACTGAAGCTTTCTTT. The variable domain in full, completed from reference TRBV18 and TRBJ1-1, reads NAGVMQNPRHLVRRRGQEARLRCSPMKGHSHVYWYRQLPEEGLKFMVYLQKENIIDESGMPKERFSAEFPKEGPSILRIQQVVRGDSAAYFCASSIQTGMNTEAFFGQGTRLTVV.

V usage is TRBV7-8 and J usage is TRBJ2-7; 11 bases are shared with TRBD2. The length of the CDR3 is 14 residues. Germline V gene lookup returns CDR1 SGHVS and CDR2 FQNEAQ. V lost 3 bases and J lost 3; bases outside the gene matches: 1. The CDR3: CASSLGLAVYEQYF. CDR3 bases: TGTGCCAGCAGCTTGGGACTAGCGGTCTACGAGCAGTACTTC.

The chain is built from TRBV15 and TRBJ2-7, with D tentatively TRBD1 or TRBD2 (5 bases each). The CDR3 consists of 14 residues. Trimming took 9 bases from V and 1 from J, leaving 16 bases between them. CDR1 LNHNV and CDR2 YYDKDF come from the germline V gene (reference sequence). The chain's CDR3 is CATQRGTNSYEQYF. In DNA form, the CDR3 reads TGTGCCACACAGAGGGGAACGAATTCCTACGAGCAGTACTTC.

The gene calls are TRBV7-2 and TRBJ1-1; D gene unclear. Germline V gene sequence: CDR1 SGHTA, CDR2 FQGNSA. V was shortened by 4 bases and J by 7 bases, with 19 bases between the two germline ends. The CDR3 sequence is 15 residues long. For the CDR3, the DNA is TGTGCCAGCAGCTCGACGTCTTTAGGGTTTCTTGAAGCTTTCTTT. Translated: CASSSTSLGFLEAFF.

The chain employs TRBV19 and TRBJ1-5; D is possibly TRBD1 (5 bases). Deletions cut 5 bases from V and 2 bases from J, with 16 bases between. From germline, CDR1 is LNHDA and CDR2 SQIVND (reference sequence). The CDR3 length is 16 residues. The CDR3 protein is CASSPWEGRGNQPQHF. CDR3 DNA: TGTGCCAGTAGTCCCTGGGAGGGGCGAGGCAATCAGCCCCAGCATTTT.

The chain is built from TRBV5-6 and TRBJ2-2; TRBD2 agrees at 15 bases. The CDR3 contains 16 residues. Germline V gene sequence: CDR1 SGHDT, CDR2 YYEEEE. V dropped 1 base and J dropped 8; count of bases not matched to a gene: 3. The CDR3 protein is CASSLRTSGRAGELFF. The DNA for the CDR3 is TGTGCCAGCAGCTTGAGGACTAGCGGGAGGGCTGGGGAGCTGTTTTTT.

The gene calls are TRBV6-1 and TRBJ2-5; 7 bases are a match to TRBD1. Trimming removed 6 bases from V and 5 bases from J; junction bases left unmatched: 12. The CDR3 totals 15 residues. Germline assignment: CDR1 MNHNS and CDR2 SASEGT. This CDR3 reads CASSPLRQGRETQYF. The CDR3 DNA reads as TGTGCCAGCAGCCCACTACGACAGGGCAGGGAGACCCAGTACTTC.